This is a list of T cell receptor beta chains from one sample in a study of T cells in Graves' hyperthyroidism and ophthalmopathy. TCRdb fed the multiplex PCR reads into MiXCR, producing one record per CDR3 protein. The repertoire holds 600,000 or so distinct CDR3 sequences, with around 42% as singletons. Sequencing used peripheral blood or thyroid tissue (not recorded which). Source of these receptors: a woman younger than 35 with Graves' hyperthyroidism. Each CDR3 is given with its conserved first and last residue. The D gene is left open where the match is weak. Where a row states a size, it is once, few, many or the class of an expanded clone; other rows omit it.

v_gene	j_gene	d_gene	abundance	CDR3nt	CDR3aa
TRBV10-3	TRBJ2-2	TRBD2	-	TGTGCCATCAGTGGGCGGTGGACTAGCGGGAGGACAACGAACACCGGGGAGCTGTTTTTT	CAISGRWTSGRTTNTGELFF
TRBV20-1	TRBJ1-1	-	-	TGCAGTGCGAGCAAGGGGGGGAGGCCTGAAGCTTTCTTT	CSASKGGRPEAFF
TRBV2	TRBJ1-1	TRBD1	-	TGTGCCAGCACCCTGGACAGGGGATGGACTTTCTTT	CASTLDRGWTFF
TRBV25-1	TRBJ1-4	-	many	TGTGCCAGCAGTGAGGTGAAGAATGAAAAACTGTTTTTT	CASSEVKNEKLFF
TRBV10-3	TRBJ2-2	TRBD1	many	TGTGCCATCAGCTCGACAGGGACCGGGGAGCTGTTTTTT	CAISSTGTGELFF
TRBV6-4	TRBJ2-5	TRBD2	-	TGTGCCAGCCGGACTAGCGGCGATAATCAAGAGACCCAGTACTTC	CASRTSGDNQETQYF
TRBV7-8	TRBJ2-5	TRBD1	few	TGTGCCAGCAGCCCTGGACAGGGGAATCAGCCCCAGTACTTC	CASSPGQGNQPQYF
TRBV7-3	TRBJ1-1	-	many	TGTGCCAGCAGCGGAAACTTGAACACTGAAGCTTTCTTT	CASSGNLNTEAFF
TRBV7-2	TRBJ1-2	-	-	TGTGCCAGCAGCTTATGGGCGCAGGACCTAAGGGGCTACACCTTC	CASSLWAQDLRGYTF
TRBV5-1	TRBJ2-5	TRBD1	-	TGCGCCAGCAGCTTGCGGACAGGGAACCAAGAGACCCAGTACTTC	CASSLRTGNQETQYF
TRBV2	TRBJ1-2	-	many	TGTGCCAGCAGGGAAAGCCAATATGGCTACACCTTC	CASRESQYGYTF
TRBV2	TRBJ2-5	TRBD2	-	TGTGCCAGCAGTATTTATGGGGGGGGACAAGAGACCCAGTACTTC	CASSIYGGGQETQYF
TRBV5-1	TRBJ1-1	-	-	TGTGCCAGCAGCTGGTCAGGCACTGAAGCTTTCTTT	CASSWSGTEAFF
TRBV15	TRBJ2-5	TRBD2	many	TGTGCCACCAGCAGAAGAACAACTAGCGGGGAGACCCAGTACTTC	CATSRRTTSGETQYF
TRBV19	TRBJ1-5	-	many	TGTGCCAGTAGTGCCCGGGCCCTATATAGCAATCAGCCCCAGCATTTT	CASSARALYSNQPQHF
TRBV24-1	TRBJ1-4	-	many	TGTGCCACAATGGGCCGTACTCTGTTTTTT	CATMGRTLFF
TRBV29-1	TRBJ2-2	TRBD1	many	TGCAGCGTGTCCGGGACAGGGTACACCGGGGAGCTGTTTTTT	CSVSGTGYTGELFF
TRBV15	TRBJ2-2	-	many	TGTGCCACCAGCAGAGCACGGCAGGGGCCCGGGGAGCTGTTTTTT	CATSRARQGPGELFF